The T cell receptor (beta chain) under discussion was sequenced for a study of CD8+CD57+ T cells in acquired aplastic anemia. Study overall: Sorted CD4+ and CD8+ cells gave a mean 3.2 ug DNA, range about 0.19 to 27.4 ug.

The authors sequenced patients whose flow cytometry had shown CD8+CD57+ cell expansion. A severe acquired aplastic anemia diagnosis applied to all patients. The study, taken as a whole, reports: Patients and controls were found to share 25 to 35 CD8+ CDR3 sequences. Patients did not significantly differ from controls in CD8+ Simpson's diversity.

Worth noting for this clonotype: Its antigen is unknown.

Genomic DNA constituted the template upon which TCR beta VDJ and CDR3 profiling was performed. Via MiXCR, TCRdb re-called the reads, giving one row per CDR3 protein. Of about 120,000 distinct CDR3 sequences listed, under 60% are singletons. This clonotype was sampled from a human donor with aplastic anemia. Sequences were obtained from sorted CD4+, CD8+, or CD8+CD57+ T cells (not recorded which) from PBMCs.

CDR3 bases: TGCAGCGTTGAGCCAGCAACTAATGAAAAACTGTTTTTT. Amino acids: CSVEPATNEKLFF. The chain uses TRBV29-1 and TRBJ1-4; D is ambiguous. Trimming cost V 3 bases and J 0 bases, with 5 bases left between them. The CDR3 has 13 residues. Per the germline V gene, CDR1 is SQVTM and CDR2 is ANQGSEA. The whole variable domain, remainder taken from reference TRBV29-1 and TRBJ1-4, is SAVISQKPSRDICQRGTSLTIQCQVDSQVTMMFWYRQQPGQSLTLIATANQGSEATYESGFVIDKFPISRPNLTFSTLTVSNMSPEDSSIYLCSVEPATNEKLFFGSGTQLSVL.